The present T cell receptor beta chain was sequenced within a study of CD8 T cells in Susac syndrome. Whole-study findings and limits: Individuals included in the TCR sequencing and HLA analysis were acknowledged by the study to be relatively few in number.

The individuals used as controls were healthy donors who had been matched for both age and sex. The CD8+ and CD4+ T cells were negatively isolated, with the TEMRA cells enriched by FACS. A note on this clonotype: No antigen is known for it.

CDR1 and CDR2 (germline): DFQATT, SNEGSKA (reference sequence). V was shortened by 7 bases and J by 0 bases, with 16 bases between the two germline ends. The CDR3 contains 16 residues. RNA amounts of about 0.5 to 1 ug underwent reverse transcription with random hexamers. The CDR3 of TCR beta was amplified by immunoSEQ multiplex PCR across 54 Vbeta and 13 Jbeta. TCRdb itself ran the immunoSEQ multiplex PCR reads through MiXCR, one entry per CDR3 protein. This table holds about 130,000 distinct CDR3 sequences, 90% to 95% found once. This sequence originates from a human donor in good health. The material sequenced was CD4+ T cells from PBMCs. V is TRBV20-1 and J is TRBJ2-6, with D maybe TRBD1 (6 bases). CDR3 bases: TGCAGTGGGACCGGGACATACATCTCTGGGGCCAACGTCCTGACTTTC. It translates to CSGTGTYISGANVLTF.